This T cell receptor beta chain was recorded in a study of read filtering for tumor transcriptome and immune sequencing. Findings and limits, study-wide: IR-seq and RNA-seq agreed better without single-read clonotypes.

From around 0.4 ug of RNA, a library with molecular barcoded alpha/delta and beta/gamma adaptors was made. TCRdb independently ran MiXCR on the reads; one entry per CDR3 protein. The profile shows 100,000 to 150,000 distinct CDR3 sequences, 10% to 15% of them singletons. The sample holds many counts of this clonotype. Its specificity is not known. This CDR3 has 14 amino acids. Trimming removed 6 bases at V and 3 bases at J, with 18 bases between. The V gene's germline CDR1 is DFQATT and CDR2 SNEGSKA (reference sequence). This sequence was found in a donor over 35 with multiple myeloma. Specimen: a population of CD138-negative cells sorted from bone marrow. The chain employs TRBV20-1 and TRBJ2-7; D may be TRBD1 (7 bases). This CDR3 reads CSADGAGGSYEQYF. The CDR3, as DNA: TGCAGTGCCGATGGTGCAGGGGGGAGCTACGAGCAGTACTTC.